This T cell receptor beta chain derives from a study of shared clonotypes between healthy human individuals. Using immunoSEQ multiplex PCR, the repertoire was profiled, and TCRdb retains in-frame clones only, with some absent. This sample has approximately 2.4 million clones; approximately 95% occur once, and the top ten carry 0.1% to 0.15%. Details on this clone: The target antigen is unknown.

Findings and limits, study-wide: All-four-donor shared clonotypes had higher generation probabilities than non-shared clonotypes did. On the whole, naive subsets had larger estimated richness than memory subsets had. A handful of donors showed sharing of approximately 5% of naive CD4 clonotypes.

Germline V gene sequence: CDR1 SQVTM, CDR2 ANQGSEA. V gave up 6 bases and J gave up 1 base; unmatched junction bases: 11. CDR3 length: 15 residues. This clonotype was obtained from a man aged 18 to 30 in good health. V is TRBV29-1 and J is TRBJ1-1; TRBD1 matches 7 bases. The sequenced material came from naive CD4+ T cells sorted from blood. The subset denotes: CD45RA+ positively selected. DNA of the CDR3: TGCAGCGTCGCTAGGGGGACAGATGGGAACACTGAAGCTTTCTTT. Translation: CSVARGTDGNTEAFF.